A selection of T cell receptor beta chains follows, all from one sample in a study of CXCR3-negative and CXCR3-positive naive CD8 T cells. TCRdb reworked the 5' RACE reads into one entry per CDR3 protein, no DNA. This sample contains about 120,000 distinct CDR3 sequences. Material: naive CXCR3+ CD8+ T cells from blood. These receptor sequences come from a human donor in good health. Some clones in this sample may be carry-over from other donors' samples. Each CDR3 is given with its conserved first and last residue.

v_gene: TRBV11-2
j_gene: TRBJ2-5
CDR3aa: CASSLFLGAETQYF

v_gene: TRBV11-3
j_gene: TRBJ2-3
CDR3aa: CASSLFRDTQYF

v_gene: TRBV5-5
j_gene: TRBJ2-5
CDR3aa: CASSLAPAGKETQYF

v_gene: TRBV13
j_gene: TRBJ1-2
CDR3aa: CASTKKQGINYGYTF

v_gene: TRBV27
j_gene: TRBJ2-3
CDR3aa: CASSRHPITADTQYF

v_gene: TRBV9
j_gene: TRBJ2-1
CDR3aa: CASGSESYNEQFF

v_gene: TRBV12-3/TRBV12-4
j_gene: TRBJ1-5
CDR3aa: CASSPGQHNQPQHF

v_gene: TRBV12-3/TRBV12-4
j_gene: TRBJ2-1
CDR3aa: CASTYGGMYNEQFF

v_gene: TRBV27
j_gene: TRBJ2-2
CDR3aa: CASSPRTGGTGELFF

v_gene: TRBV10-3
j_gene: TRBJ1-1
CDR3aa: CAISESGGEASF

v_gene: TRBV27
j_gene: TRBJ2-7
CDR3aa: CASSFSQASYEQYF

v_gene: TRBV29-1
j_gene: TRBJ2-5
CDR3aa: CSVEGQTYQETQYF

v_gene: TRBV11-2
j_gene: TRBJ1-1
CDR3aa: CASSFPIQGRTEAFF

v_gene: TRBV7-2
j_gene: TRBJ1-3
CDR3aa: CASSLGVSSGNTIYF

v_gene: TRBV27
j_gene: TRBJ2-1
CDR3aa: CASSFGGGANEQFF

v_gene: TRBV29-1
j_gene: TRBJ2-7
CDR3aa: CSVEDKSVGQGVNEQYF

v_gene: TRBV29-1
j_gene: TRBJ2-1
CDR3aa: CSVSSRGSSYNEQFF

v_gene: TRBV12-3/TRBV12-4
j_gene: TRBJ2-5
CDR3aa: CASSQTVETQYF

v_gene: TRBV10-3
j_gene: TRBJ2-7
CDR3aa: CAISGQASSYEQYF

v_gene: TRBV4-1
j_gene: TRBJ2-2
CDR3aa: CASSARQGFTGELFF

v_gene: TRBV7-9
j_gene: TRBJ2-3
CDR3aa: CASSGLDTQYF

v_gene: TRBV12-3/TRBV12-4
j_gene: TRBJ2-3
CDR3aa: CASSFGGLGDTQYF

v_gene: TRBV7-8
j_gene: TRBJ2-7
CDR3aa: CASSLALGDPTYEQYF

v_gene: TRBV7-6
j_gene: TRBJ2-2
CDR3aa: CASSSRGGGDDNTGELFF

v_gene: TRBV5-1
j_gene: TRBJ2-1
CDR3aa: CASSLVTNYNEQFF

v_gene: TRBV7-6
j_gene: TRBJ2-6
CDR3aa: CASSLVTGSLSGANVLTF